These 17 T cell receptor beta chains were sequenced from one sample in a study of vaccination and CD4 T cells after COVID-19. Antigen specificity for these receptors is unknown. The Oncomine TCR Beta short-read assay sequenced DNA from cultured CD4+ T cells. TCRdb fed the PCR reads into MiXCR, producing one record per CDR3 protein. The sample consists of about 20,000 distinct CDR3 sequences, approximately 48% of them appearing once. Documented treatment: approximately nine-day PBMC culture with coronavirus spike peptide pools or control peptides (ViraFEST assay). The sample consisted of CD4+ T cells from blood, cultured in vitro. The receptor set was obtained from a human donor who had recovered from COVID-19.

This clonotype was counted a few times. The chain carries TRBV6-1 and TRBJ1-5, with D possibly being TRBD1 (6 bases). Trimming pared 5 bases from V and 0 bases from J, leaving 8 bases between. This CDR3 region has 14 residues. Looked up from germline, CDR1 is MNHNS and CDR2 is SASEGT. CDR3 DNA sequence: TGTGCCAGCAGTCCGGACAGTAGCAATCAGCCCCAGCATTTT. It encodes CASSPDSSNQPQHF.

This clonotype is classed as large (0.1 to 1%). This chain joins TRBV19 and TRBJ2-1, with D possibly being TRBD1 or TRBD2 (5 bases each). Germline CDR1 reads LNHDA; CDR2 reads SQIVND (reference sequence). The CDR3 loop spans 15 amino acids. Trimming pared 3 bases from V and 1 base from J, leaving 10 bases between. The CDR3 protein is CASSIGTESYNEQFF. DNA for the CDR3: TGTGCCAGTAGTATCGGGACGGAGTCCTACAATGAGCAGTTCTTC.

V usage is TRBV28 and J usage is TRBJ1-2, with D tentatively TRBD1 (6 bases). The CDR3 length is 15 residues. V was pared by 3 bases and J by 8 bases, with 19 bases between. CDR1 and CDR2 (germline): MDHEN, SYDVKM. The CDR3 protein is CASSFTPGARGGYTF. The DNA for the CDR3 is TGTGCCAGCAGTTTTACCCCAGGGGCGCGGGGAGGCTACACCTTC.

V gene TRBV20-1 combines with J gene TRBJ1-2, with 7 bases lining up with TRBD1. Trimming cost V 4 bases and J 2 bases; bases outside gene matches: 10. This CDR3 contains 15 residues. Germline values: CDR1 DFQATT, CDR2 SNEGSKA (reference sequence). CDR3 in DNA: TGCAGTGCTACGGGGACAGACAGCTTAAACTATGGCTACACCTTC. Protein sequence: CSATGTDSLNYGYTF.

The chain combines TRBV6-1 with TRBJ2-7; D is unresolved. The CDR3 runs to 14 residues. Trimming removed 7 bases at V and 6 bases at J, with 19 bases between. Looked up from germline, CDR1 is MNHNS and CDR2 is SASEGT. CDR3 in amino acids: CASTSTGVSSEQYF. CDR3 sequence (DNA): TGTGCCAGCACCTCCACGGGCGTCTCTAGCGAGCAGTACTTC.

The V call is TRBV6-5, the J call TRBJ2-2, with D hard to call. CDR3 length: 11 amino acids. V was shortened by 4 bases and J by 4 bases, with 1 base between the two germline ends. CDR1 is MNHEY and CDR2 is SVGAGI in the germline V gene. CDR3 amino acids: CASSSTGELFF. The DNA for the CDR3 is TGTGCCAGCAGTTCCACCGGGGAGCTGTTTTTT.

This clonotype was observed a few times. This chain joins TRBV24-1 and TRBJ1-1; maybe TRBD1 (5 bases). The CDR3 is 13 residues long. In germline, CDR1 is KGHDR, CDR2 SFDVKD. Trimming pared 4 bases from V and 3 bases from J, leaving 8 bases between. The CDR3 region has the DNA TGTGCCACCAGTGACGGGACGTACACTGAAGCTTTCTTT. This gives the protein CATSDGTYTEAFF.

This clonotype was observed a few times. V is TRBV20-1 and J is TRBJ1-1; tentative D call: TRBD1 (5 bases). Germline V CDR1 and CDR2: DFQATT, SNEGSKA (reference sequence). The CDR3 is 14 amino acids. The V end lost 5 bases, the J end lost 3 bases, and 16 bases lay between the germline ends. The DNA for the CDR3 is TGCAGTGCTCCGCGGACGACAGTAGACACTGAAGCTTTCTTT. Amino acid sequence: CSAPRTTVDTEAFF.

This clonotype was found a few times. The chain employs TRBV7-3 and TRBJ1-3; D unresolved. V lost 5 bases and J lost 7, with 12 bases in between. Germline CDR1 is SGHTA and CDR2 is FQGTGA. The CDR3 totals 13 residues. The CDR3 DNA reads TGTGCCAGCAGCAAAGACCGGTGGAACACCATATATTTT. It codes for CASSKDRWNTIYF.

A few counts support this clonotype. The chain combines TRBV20-1 with TRBJ1-1, with a possible D match to TRBD1 (6 bases). V was trimmed by 0 bases and J by 8 bases, leaving 16 bases between them. The CDR3 spans 14 residues. Germline V gene lookup returns CDR1 DFQATT and CDR2 SNEGSKA (reference sequence). The CDR3 sequence is CSAREGGYGSEAFF. CDR3 DNA sequence: TGCAGTGCTAGAGAAGGGGGTTATGGGTCCGAAGCTTTCTTT.

The chain couples TRBV20-1 to TRBJ2-1; a weak D match, TRBD2 (6 bases). Trimming took 0 bases from V and 6 from J, leaving 15 bases between them. This CDR3 is 15 amino acids long. Germline V gene data show CDR1 as DFQATT and CDR2 as SNEGSKA (reference sequence). The CDR3 region is CSARETRLDGNEQFF. DNA of the CDR3: TGCAGTGCTAGAGAAACCCGACTAGACGGCAATGAGCAGTTCTTC.

The V call is TRBV6-1, the J call TRBJ1-6, with a weak D call TRBD1 (5 bases). Germline-derived CDR1 and CDR2 are MNHNS and SASEGT. Trimming shortened V by 1 base and J by 13 bases, and 8 bases separated the two germline ends. CDR3 size: 12 residues. In nucleotides, the CDR3 is TGTGCCAGCAGTGAAGGGGGCTTCCCCCTCCACTTT. The encoded protein is CASSEGGFPLHF.

J is TRBJ2-5 and V is TRBV25-1; D is ambiguous. The CDR3 has 13 amino acids. Trimming pared 6 bases from V and 0 bases from J, leaving 8 bases between. CDR1 is MGHDK and CDR2 is SYGVNS in the germline V gene. The DNA for the CDR3 is TGTGCCAGCAGGAAAGGAAACCAAGAGACCCAGTACTTC. Residues: CASRKGNQETQYF.

The rearrangement links TRBV7-2 to TRBJ2-6; D is uncertain. The CDR3 extends over 15 amino acids. Looked up from germline, CDR1 is SGHTA and CDR2 is FQGNSA. The germline V and J ends were trimmed by 5 bases and 0 bases, with 8 bases remaining between them. CDR3 bases: TGTGCCAGCAGCCCTTGGATCTCTGGGGCCAACGTCCTGACTTTC. Amino acid sequence: CASSPWISGANVLTF.

The V and J genes are TRBV18 and TRBJ1-1, with D tentatively TRBD1 (6 bases). Trimming removed 3 bases at V and 8 bases at J, with 13 bases between. CDR1 KGHSH and CDR2 LQKENI come from the germline V gene. The CDR3 spans 13 residues. This CDR3 reads CASSPRTGTEAFF. Here the CDR3 DNA reads TGTGCCAGCTCACCGAGAACAGGGACCGAAGCTTTCTTT.

The chain couples TRBV2 to TRBJ1-1, with a tentative D call TRBD1 (5 bases). The V and J ends lost 2 bases and 1 base respectively, with 5 bases between them. Per the germline V gene, CDR1 is SNHLY and CDR2 is FYNNEI. The length of the CDR3 is 13 residues. DNA for the CDR3: TGTGCCAGCAGTGAACAGGGGAACACTGAAGCTTTCTTT. It is translated as CASSEQGNTEAFF.

The gene calls are TRBV7-2 and TRBJ2-5, with D maybe TRBD2 (5 bases). Germline CDR1 reads SGHTA; CDR2 reads FQGNSA. Trimming pared 1 base from V and 1 base from J, leaving 13 bases between. CDR3 size: 16 residues. The CDR3 reads CASSLGAGGVQETQYF. The CDR3 DNA follows: TGTGCCAGCAGCTTAGGAGCCGGAGGAGTCCAAGAGACCCAGTACTTC.